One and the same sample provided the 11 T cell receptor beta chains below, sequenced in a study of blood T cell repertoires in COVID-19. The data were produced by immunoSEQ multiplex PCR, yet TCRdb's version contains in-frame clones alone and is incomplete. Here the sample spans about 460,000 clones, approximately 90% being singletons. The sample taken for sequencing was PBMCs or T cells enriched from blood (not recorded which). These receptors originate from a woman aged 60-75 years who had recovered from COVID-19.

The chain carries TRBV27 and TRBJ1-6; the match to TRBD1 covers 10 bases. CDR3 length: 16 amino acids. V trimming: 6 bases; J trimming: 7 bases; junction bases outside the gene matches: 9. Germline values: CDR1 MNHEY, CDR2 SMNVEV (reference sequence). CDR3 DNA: TGTGCCAGCAGCTTCAATTGGGACAGGGGAAATTCACCCCTCCACTTT. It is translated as CASSFNWDRGNSPLHF.

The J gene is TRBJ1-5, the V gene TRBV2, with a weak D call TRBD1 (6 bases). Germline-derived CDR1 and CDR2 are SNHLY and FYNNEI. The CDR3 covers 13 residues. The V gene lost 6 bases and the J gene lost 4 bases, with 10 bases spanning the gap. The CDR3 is CASRPGVNQPQHF. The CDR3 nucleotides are TGTGCCAGCAGGCCAGGGGTAAATCAGCCCCAGCATTTT.

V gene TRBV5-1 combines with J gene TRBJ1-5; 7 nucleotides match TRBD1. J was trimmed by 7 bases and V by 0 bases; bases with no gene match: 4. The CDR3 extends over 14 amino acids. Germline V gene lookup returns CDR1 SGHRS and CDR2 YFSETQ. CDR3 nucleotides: TGCGCCAGCAGCTTGGAGGGGGCTAAGCAGCCCCAGCATTTT. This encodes CASSLEGAKQPQHF.

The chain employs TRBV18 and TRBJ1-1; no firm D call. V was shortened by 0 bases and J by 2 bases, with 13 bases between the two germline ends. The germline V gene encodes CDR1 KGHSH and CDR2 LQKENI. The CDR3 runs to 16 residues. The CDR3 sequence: CASSPPRLGTNTEAFF. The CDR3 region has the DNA TGTGCCAGCTCACCACCCCGTCTCGGTACCAACACTGAAGCTTTCTTT.

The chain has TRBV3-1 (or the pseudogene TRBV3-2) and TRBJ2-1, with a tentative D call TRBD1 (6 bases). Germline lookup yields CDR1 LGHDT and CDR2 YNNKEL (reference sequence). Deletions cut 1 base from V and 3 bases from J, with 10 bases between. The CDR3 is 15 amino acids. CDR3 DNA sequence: TGTGCCAGCAGCCAAGCAGACAGGTACTACAATGAGCAGTTCTTC. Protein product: CASSQADRYYNEQFF.

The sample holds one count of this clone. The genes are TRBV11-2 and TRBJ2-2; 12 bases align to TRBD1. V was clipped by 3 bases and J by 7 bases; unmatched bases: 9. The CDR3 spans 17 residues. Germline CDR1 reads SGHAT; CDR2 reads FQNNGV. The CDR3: CASSLVRDRGRGGELFF. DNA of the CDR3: TGTGCCAGCAGCTTGGTCCGGGACAGGGGGCGTGGCGGGGAGCTGTTTTTT.

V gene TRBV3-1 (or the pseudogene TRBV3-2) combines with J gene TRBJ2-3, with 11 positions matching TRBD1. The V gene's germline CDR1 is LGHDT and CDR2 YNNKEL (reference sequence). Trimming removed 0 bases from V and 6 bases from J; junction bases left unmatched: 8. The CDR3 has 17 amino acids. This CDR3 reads CASSQDRGQGALDTQYF. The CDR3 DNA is TGTGCCAGCAGCCAAGATAGAGGACAGGGGGCTTTGGATACGCAGTATTTT.

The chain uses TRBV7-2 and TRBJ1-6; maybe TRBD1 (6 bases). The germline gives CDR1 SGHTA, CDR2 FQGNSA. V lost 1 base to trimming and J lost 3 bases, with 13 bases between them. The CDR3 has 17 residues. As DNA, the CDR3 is TGTGCCAGCAGCTTAGTGTTGGGGGCGGGCTATAATTCACCCCTCCACTTT. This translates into CASSLVLGAGYNSPLHF.

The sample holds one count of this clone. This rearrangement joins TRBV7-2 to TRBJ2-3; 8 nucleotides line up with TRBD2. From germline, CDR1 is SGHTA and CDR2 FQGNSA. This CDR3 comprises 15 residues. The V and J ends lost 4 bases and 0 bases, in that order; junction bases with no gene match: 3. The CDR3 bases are TGTGCCAGCAGCTCCGGGGGGGCCAGCACAGATACGCAGTATTTT. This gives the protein CASSSGGASTDTQYF.

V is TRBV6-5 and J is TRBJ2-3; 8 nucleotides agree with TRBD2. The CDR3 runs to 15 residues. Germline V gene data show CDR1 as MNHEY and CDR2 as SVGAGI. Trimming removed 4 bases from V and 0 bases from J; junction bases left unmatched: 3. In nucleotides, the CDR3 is TGTGCCAGCAGTTGGAGCGGGAGTAGCACAGATACGCAGTATTTT. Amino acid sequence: CASSWSGSSTDTQYF.

CDR3 nucleotides: TGCAGCGTTGGTCAGGGCAGCCTCAACTATGGCTACACCTTC. Residues: CSVGQGSLNYGYTF. This chain uses TRBV29-1 with TRBJ1-2; possibly TRBD1 for D (5 bases). Trimming cost V 4 bases and J 2 bases, with 14 bases left between them. The CDR3 length is 14 residues. Germline V gene lookup returns CDR1 SQVTM and CDR2 ANQGSEA. Complete variable domain (other parts from reference TRBV29-1 and TRBJ1-2): SAVISQKPSRDICQRGTSLTIQCQVDSQVTMMFWYRQQPGQSLTLIATANQGSEATYESGFVIDKFPISRPNLTFSTLTVSNMSPEDSSIYLCSVGQGSLNYGYTFGSGTRLTVV.